The clone carrying this T cell receptor beta chain is categorized as medium-sized. These data belong to a study of blood T cell repertoires in COVID-19. Assay used: immunoSEQ multiplex PCR; TCRdb lists only in-frame clones, some missing. This table holds 220,000 or so clones, 84% found once. J gave up 5 bases and V 6 bases, and 15 bases lay outside the gene matches. The CDR3 extends over 17 amino acids. The V gene's germline CDR1 is LNHDA and CDR2 SQIVND (reference sequence). Participants came from 24 US areas, aged about 18 to 89 years. Participants had their cohort set by participant-reported clinical history.

This sequence was found in a woman in her thirties or forties who had recovered from COVID-19. The chain has TRBV19 and TRBJ2-2; 7 bases line up with TRBD1. Source material: PBMCs or T cells enriched from blood (not recorded which). This chain's CDR3 is CASRSDYRGRITGELFF. Written as DNA, the CDR3 is TGTGCCAGTAGAAGTGACTACAGGGGAAGAATAACCGGGGAGCTGTTTTTT.